Listed here are 21 T cell receptor beta chains from one sample, sequenced in a study of T cells after yellow fever vaccination. MiXCR was run by TCRdb on the 5' RACE reads, yielding one entry per CDR3 protein. This table holds about 360,000 distinct CDR3 sequences, around 6.5% found once. The sample consisted of PBMCs, taken 5 days after the yellow fever booster vaccination. The origin of the receptors is a man aged 30 to 45 who received the YFV17D yellow fever vaccine.

This clonotype was observed many times. The V call is TRBV7-8, the J call TRBJ2-1; the D gene is possibly TRBD1 (5 bases). The CDR3 runs to 17 residues. Germline V CDR1 and CDR2: SGHVS, FQNEAQ. With 3 bases removed from V and 3 bases from J, the gap between germline ends came to 18 bases. The CDR3 region has the DNA TGTGCCAGCAGCTTTTTGACAGCCCAAGCCCTCTACAATGAGCAGTTCTTC. Translating gives CASSFLTAQALYNEQFF.

This clonotype was counted many times. The chain joins TRBV15 to TRBJ2-5; tentatively, D is TRBD1 or TRBD2 (5 bases each). V shed 5 bases and J shed 4 bases, with 17 bases lying between them. The CDR3 sequence is 15 residues long. Germline V gene lookup returns CDR1 LNHNV and CDR2 YYDKDF (reference sequence). The CDR3 protein is CATSGTKVGGETQYF. For the CDR3, the DNA is TGTGCCACCAGCGGTACCAAGGTTGGGGGAGAGACCCAGTACTTC.

This clonotype was counted many times. The V call is TRBV3-1, the J call TRBJ1-5; D gene uncertain. The V gene lost 5 bases and the J gene lost 1 base, with 3 bases spanning the gap. There are 12 residues in the CDR3. From germline, CDR1 is LGHDT and CDR2 YNNKEL (reference sequence). CDR3 protein: CASSRSNQPQHF. The CDR3 DNA sequence: TGTGCCAGCAGCAGAAGCAATCAGCCCCAGCATTTT.

This clonotype was observed a single time. CDR3 DNA: TGTGCCAGCATCCTCCCACAGGGGCTAGATGAGCAGTTCTTC. Translated, it gives CASILPQGLDEQFF. The chain joins TRBV7-2 to TRBJ2-1; 7 positions agree with TRBD1. Per the germline V gene, CDR1 is SGHTA and CDR2 is FQGNSA. Trimming removed 7 bases from V and 8 bases from J; junction bases left unmatched: 11. This CDR3 is 14 amino acids long.

Ten or more counts support this clonotype. The CDR3 reads CASSRGGYYEQYF. CDR3 sequence (DNA): TGTGCCAGCAGCCGGGGTGGCTACTACGAGCAGTACTTC. The genes are TRBV7-2 and TRBJ2-7; perhaps TRBD2 as D (5 bases). The V and J ends lost 5 bases and 3 bases respectively, with 11 bases between them. The CDR3 extends over 13 amino acids. Germline CDR1 SGHTA, CDR2 FQGNSA.

This clonotype was found many times. This chain links TRBV6-1 with TRBJ2-7, with 7 bases matching TRBD1. CDR3 length: 14 amino acids. The V gene's germline CDR1 is MNHNS and CDR2 SASEGT. Trimming at V came to 8 bases and at J to 3 bases, leaving 10 bases not matched to a gene. DNA of the CDR3: TGTGCCAGCGCGAAACGGGGACAGTACTACGAGCAGTACTTC. Amino acid sequence: CASAKRGQYYEQYF.

As regards this clonotype: Its ends do not fully match the called genes, so a read error is possible. This sequence joins TRBV9 and TRBJ2-5; 8 positions agree with TRBD2. The CDR3 contains 14 residues. CDR1 is SGDLS, CDR2 YYNGEE, per germline. CDR3 amino acids: CASSYHSGRENQYF. DNA of the CDR3: TGTGCCAGCAGCTATCACAGCGGGAGAGAGAACCAGTACTTC.

The CDR3 here is CSVLLGSETQYF. In DNA, the CDR3 is TGCAGCGTCCTACTCGGTTCGGAGACCCAGTACTTC. The chain employs TRBV29-1 and TRBJ2-5; D not resolved. This CDR3 contains 12 residues. Per the germline V gene, CDR1 is SQVTM and CDR2 is ANQGSEA. The V end lost 6 bases, the J end lost 5 bases, and 13 bases lay between the germline ends.

At least ten counts were recorded for this clonotype. The gene calls are TRBV5-5 and TRBJ2-7, with 11 bases matching TRBD2. The germline CDR1 and CDR2 sequences are SGHKS and YYEKEE (reference sequence). This CDR3 region has 16 residues. V lost 1 base to trimming and J lost 5 bases; unmatched junction nucleotides: 8. CDR3 DNA: TGTGCCAGCAGCTTGCTCATAGCGGGAGGGCCACACGAGCAGTACTTC. It specifies CASSLLIAGGPHEQYF.

The chain combines TRBV29-1 with TRBJ2-3; possible D gene TRBD2, 5 bases. CDR1 and CDR2 from the germline V gene are SQVTM and ANQGSEA. CDR3 length: 13 residues. V was shortened by 7 bases and J by 4 bases, with 15 bases between the two germline ends. CDR3 sequence: CSARGPVPDTQYF. DNA of the CDR3: TGCAGCGCCAGAGGGCCAGTTCCAGATACGCAGTATTTT.

This clonotype appeared many times. The rearrangement links TRBV5-1 to TRBJ2-2, with TRBD1 matching over 10 bases. V dropped 0 bases and J dropped 3; count of bases not matched to a gene: 8. Germline lookup yields CDR1 SGHRS and CDR2 YFSETQ. This CDR3 has 18 residues. CDR3 coding DNA: TGCGCCAGCAGCTTGGAGAGGGGACAGGGGAGGTACACCGGGGAGCTGTTTTTT. Amino acid sequence: CASSLERGQGRYTGELFF. The full variable domain, in which reference TRBV5-1 and TRBJ2-2 provide the parts outside the CDR3, is KAGVTQTPRYLIKTRGQQVTLSCSPISGHRSVSWYQQTPGQGLQFLFEYFSETQRNKGNFPGRFSGRQFSNSRSEMNVSTLELGDSALYLCASSLERGQGRYTGELFFGEGSRLTVL.

Only a few counts were recorded for this clonotype. This chain joins TRBV20-1 and TRBJ2-1; 11 bases match TRBD1. V dropped 5 bases and J dropped 8; count of bases not matched to a gene: 5. This CDR3 spans 13 amino acids. CDR1 is DFQATT and CDR2 is SNEGSKA in the germline V gene (reference sequence). CDR3 sequence: CSADRDRGYEQFF. CDR3 nucleotides: TGCAGTGCTGACCGGGACAGGGGGTATGAGCAGTTCTTC.

This clonotype was counted at least ten times. The chain recombines TRBV15 with TRBJ2-3; D is possibly TRBD2 (7 bases). The V gene's germline CDR1 is LNHNV and CDR2 YYDKDF (reference sequence). This CDR3 contains 19 residues. V lost 0 bases and J 2 bases, leaving 21 bases between the germline ends. CDR3 DNA sequence: TGTGCCACCAGCAGAGATAAGGGGGGCACGCGGGGGTACACAGATACGCAGTATTTT. Residues: CATSRDKGGTRGYTDTQYF.

This clonotype was seen ten or more times. This sequence joins TRBV7-9 and TRBJ2-3; maybe TRBD2 (5 bases). The length of the CDR3 is 16 residues. Germline-derived CDR1 and CDR2 are SEHNR and FQNEAQ (reference sequence). V was clipped by 1 base and J by 3 bases, with 14 bases between them. CDR3 nucleotides: TGTGCCAGCAGCTTAGAAGCTAGCTTGTTGACAGATACGCAGTATTTT. Protein: CASSLEASLLTDTQYF.

The chain combines TRBV20-1 with TRBJ2-1; D possibly corresponds to TRBD2 (6 bases). CDR1 DFQATT and CDR2 SNEGSKA come from the germline V gene (reference sequence). The CDR3 extends over 12 amino acids. V shed 6 bases and J shed 10 bases, with 16 bases lying between them. CDR3 sequence (DNA): TGCAGTGCCCTCCACTCTAGCGTCGAGCAGTTCTTC. It yields the protein CSALHSSVEQFF.

V gene TRBV4-3 combines with J gene TRBJ2-2, with 8 bases identical to TRBD1. This CDR3 is built from 16 residues. Germline CDR1 and CDR2: LGHNA and YSLEER. V was pared by 7 bases and J by 4 bases, with 11 bases of the junction left unmatched. The CDR3 sequence is CASNPRAGGLTGELFF. CDR3 bases: TGCGCCAGCAACCCACGGGCAGGGGGCCTCACCGGGGAGCTGTTTTTT.

This clonotype was seen ten or more times. This rearrangement joins TRBV12-3 or TRBV12-4 to TRBJ2-7, with 8 bases identical to TRBD1. The CDR3 is 13 residues long. V trimming: 6 bases; J trimming: 2 bases; junction bases outside the gene matches: 3. CDR3 sequence (DNA): TGTGCCAGCAGGCCGACAGGGGCCTACGAGCAGTACTTC. It is translated as CASRPTGAYEQYF.

This clonotype was seen at least ten times. The J gene is TRBJ2-1, the V gene TRBV20-1; TRBD1 matches 8 bases. J gave up 15 bases and V 6 bases, and 10 bases lay outside the gene matches. Germline CDR1 reads DFQATT; CDR2 reads SNEGSKA (reference sequence). The CDR3 consists of 11 residues. CDR3 sequence reads: CSAGRQGSRFF. For the CDR3, the DNA is TGCAGTGCCGGGAGACAGGGGTCCCGGTTCTTC.

In this sample, this clonotype turned up a few times. V and J are TRBV30 and TRBJ2-1; weak D call: TRBD2 (6 bases). The germline V and J ends were trimmed by 4 bases and 3 bases, with 13 bases remaining between them. The CDR3 length is 14 residues. CDR1 and CDR2 from the germline V gene are GTSNPN and SVGIG (reference sequence). For the CDR3, the DNA is TGTGCCTGGATAAGGCGGGACTTCTACAATGAGCAGTTCTTC. As protein: CAWIRRDFYNEQFF.

The sample holds many counts of this clonotype. V gene TRBV10-3 combines with J gene TRBJ2-6, with 7 bases identical to TRBD2. The CDR3 is 16 amino acids. In germline, CDR1 is ENHRY, CDR2 SYGVKD. V trimming: 8 bases; J trimming: 0 bases; junction bases outside the gene matches: 7. The CDR3 DNA follows: TGTGCCATCCCAGCGGGACCCATCTCTGGGGCCAACGTCCTGACTTTC. This encodes CAIPAGPISGANVLTF.

This clonotype was seen more than once but under ten times. The gene calls are TRBV6-1 and TRBJ1-4; perhaps TRBD1 as D (6 bases). The V and J ends lost 7 bases and 0 bases respectively, with 6 bases between them. The CDR3 is 13 amino acids. Germline V gene lookup returns CDR1 MNHNS and CDR2 SASEGT. The CDR3 sequence is CASKGATNEKLFF. The CDR3 nucleotides are TGTGCCAGCAAGGGGGCAACTAATGAAAAACTGTTTTTT.